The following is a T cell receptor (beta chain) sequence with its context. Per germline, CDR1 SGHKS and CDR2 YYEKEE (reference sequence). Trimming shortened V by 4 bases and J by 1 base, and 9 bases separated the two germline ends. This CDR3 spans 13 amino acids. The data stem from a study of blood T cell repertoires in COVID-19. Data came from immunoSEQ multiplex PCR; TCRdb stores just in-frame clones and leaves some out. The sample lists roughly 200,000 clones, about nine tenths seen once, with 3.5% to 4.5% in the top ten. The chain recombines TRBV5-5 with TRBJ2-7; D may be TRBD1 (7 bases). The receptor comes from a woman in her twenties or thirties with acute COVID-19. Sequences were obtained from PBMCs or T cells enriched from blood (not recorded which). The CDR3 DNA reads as TGTGCCAGCAGCCAGGGGGGATCCTACGAGCAGTACTTC. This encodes CASSQGGSYEQYF. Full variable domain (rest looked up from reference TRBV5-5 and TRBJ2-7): DAGVTQSPTHLIKTRGQQVTLRCSPISGHKSVSWYQQVLGQGPQFIFQYYEKEERGRGNFPDRFSARQFPNYSSELNVNALLLGDSALYLCASSQGGSYEQYFGPGTRLTVT.